This entry concerns a single T cell receptor (beta chain). Regarding treatment: oral pan-JAK inhibitor, 5-10 mg twice daily. Per germline, CDR1 SGHVS and CDR2 FQNEAQ. The length of the CDR3 is 16 residues. V was pared by 0 bases and J by 4 bases, with 8 bases of the junction left unmatched. Extraction of RNA preceded its reverse transcription into cDNA, which served as the sequencing template. Profiling relied on immunoSEQ multiplex PCR, and the TCRdb table lists in-frame clones only, not all of them. The table lists over 100,000 clones, more than 40% of them singletons. This record comes from a study of CD8+ T cells in alopecia areata.

The origin of this receptor is a human donor with alopecia areata. This material consisted of CD4+ T cells sorted from blood, taken at week 4, from a patient treated with tofacitinib. The chain is built from TRBV7-8 and TRBJ2-7; 8 nucleotides align to TRBD2. CDR3 nucleotide sequence: TGTGCCAGCAGCTTAGCAAGGGCTAGCGGGCTTTACGAGCAGTACTTC. Translation: CASSLARASGLYEQYF.